The T cell receptor (beta chain) described here comes from a study of cytomegalovirus exposure and HLA in healthy donors. Assay: immunoSEQ multiplex PCR; the TCRdb copy retains only in-frame clones and omits some. The data show 100,000 to 150,000 clones, roughly 95% seen once. The CDR3 extends over 14 amino acids. Germline trimming cut 5 bases from V and 7 bases from J; bases unmatched to any gene: 5. Germline-derived CDR1 and CDR2 are SGHTA and FQGNSA. The rearrangement uses TRBV7-2 and TRBJ2-1, with TRBD2 identical over 10 bases. The TCR originated in a young man in good health and CMV-seronegative. The specimen was PBMCs. CDR3 region: CASSTLAGLNEQFF. The CDR3, as DNA: TGTGCCAGCAGCACACTAGCGGGGTTAAATGAGCAGTTCTTC.